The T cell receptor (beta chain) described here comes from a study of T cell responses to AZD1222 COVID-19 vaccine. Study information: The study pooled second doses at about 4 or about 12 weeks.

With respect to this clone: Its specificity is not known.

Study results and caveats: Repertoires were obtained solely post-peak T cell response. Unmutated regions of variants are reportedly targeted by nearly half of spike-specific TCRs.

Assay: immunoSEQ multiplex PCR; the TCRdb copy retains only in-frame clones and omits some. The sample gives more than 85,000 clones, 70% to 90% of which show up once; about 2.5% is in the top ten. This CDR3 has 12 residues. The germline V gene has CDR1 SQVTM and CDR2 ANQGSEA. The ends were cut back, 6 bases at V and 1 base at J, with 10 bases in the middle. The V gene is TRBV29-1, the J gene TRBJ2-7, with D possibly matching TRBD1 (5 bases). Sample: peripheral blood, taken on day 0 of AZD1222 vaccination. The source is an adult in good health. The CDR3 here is CSVATASYEQYF. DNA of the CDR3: TGCAGCGTAGCGACAGCTTCCTACGAGCAGTACTTC.